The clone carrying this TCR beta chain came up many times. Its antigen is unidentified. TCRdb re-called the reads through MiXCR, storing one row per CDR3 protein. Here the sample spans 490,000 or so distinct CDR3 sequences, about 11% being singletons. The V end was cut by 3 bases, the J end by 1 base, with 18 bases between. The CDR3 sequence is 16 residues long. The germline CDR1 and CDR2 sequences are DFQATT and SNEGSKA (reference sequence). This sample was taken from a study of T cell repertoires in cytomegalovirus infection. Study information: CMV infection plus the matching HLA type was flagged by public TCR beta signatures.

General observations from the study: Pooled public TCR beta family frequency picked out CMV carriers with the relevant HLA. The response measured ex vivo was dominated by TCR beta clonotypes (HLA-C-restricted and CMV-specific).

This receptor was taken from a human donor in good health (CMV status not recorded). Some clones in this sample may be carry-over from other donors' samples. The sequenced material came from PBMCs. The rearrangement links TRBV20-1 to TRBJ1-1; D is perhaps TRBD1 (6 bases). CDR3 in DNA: TGCAGTGCTAGTCCCCCCCCGGGGGCCCGGAACACTGAAGCTTTCTTT. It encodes CSASPPPGARNTEAFF.